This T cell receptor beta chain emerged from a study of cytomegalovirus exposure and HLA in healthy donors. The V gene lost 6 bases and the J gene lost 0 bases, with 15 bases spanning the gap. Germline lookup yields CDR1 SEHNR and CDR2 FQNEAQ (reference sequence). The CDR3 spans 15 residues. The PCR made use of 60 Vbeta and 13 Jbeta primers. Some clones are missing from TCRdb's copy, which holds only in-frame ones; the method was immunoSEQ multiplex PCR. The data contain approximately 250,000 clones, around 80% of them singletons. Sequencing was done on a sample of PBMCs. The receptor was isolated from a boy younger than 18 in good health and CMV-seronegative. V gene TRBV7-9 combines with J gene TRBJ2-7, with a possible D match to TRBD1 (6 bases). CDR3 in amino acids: CASSSADRYSYEQYF. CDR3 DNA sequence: TGTGCCAGCAGTTCGGCGGACAGATACTCCTACGAGCAGTACTTC.